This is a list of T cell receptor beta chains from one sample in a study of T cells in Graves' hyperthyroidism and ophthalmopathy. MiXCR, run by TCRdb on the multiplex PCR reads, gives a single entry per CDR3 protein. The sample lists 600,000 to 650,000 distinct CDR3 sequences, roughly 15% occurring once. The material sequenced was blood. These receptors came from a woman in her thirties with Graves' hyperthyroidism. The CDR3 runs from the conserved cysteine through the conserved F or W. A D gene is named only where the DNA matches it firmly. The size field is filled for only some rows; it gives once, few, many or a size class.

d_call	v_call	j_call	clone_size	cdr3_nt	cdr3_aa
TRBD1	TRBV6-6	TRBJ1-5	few	TGTGCCAGCAGTTACTCGGGACAGGATCAGCCCCAGCATTTT	CASSYSGQDQPQHF
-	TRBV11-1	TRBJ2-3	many	TGTGCCAGCAGCTTAAGGGGGATCACAGATACGCAGTATTTT	CASSLRGITDTQYF
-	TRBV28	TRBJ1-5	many	TGTGCCAGCAGAGGGTCAAATCAGCCCCAGCATTTT	CASRGSNQPQHF
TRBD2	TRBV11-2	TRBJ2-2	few	TGTGCCAGCAGCTTAGCTGAACGGGAGGGTTCCTACACCGGGGAGCTGTTTTTT	CASSLAEREGSYTGELFF
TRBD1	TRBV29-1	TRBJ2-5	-	TGCAGCGTTGTTCTGGGGACAGAAAAAGAGACCCAGTACTTC	CSVVLGTEKETQYF
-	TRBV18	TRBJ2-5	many	TGTGCCAGCTCAACTACCCCAGCGGCAAACCAAGAGACCCAGTACTTC	CASSTTPAANQETQYF
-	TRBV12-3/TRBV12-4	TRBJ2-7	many	TGTGCCAGCAGTTCTCGGGTGTACGAGCAGTACTTC	CASSSRVYEQYF
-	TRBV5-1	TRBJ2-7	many	TGCGCCAGCAGCCCGGAGGGGACCTACGAGCAGTACTTC	CASSPEGTYEQYF
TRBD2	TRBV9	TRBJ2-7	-	TGTGCCAGCAGCGGGGGGAGCGGGGGTGAGCAGTACTTC	CASSGGSGGEQYF
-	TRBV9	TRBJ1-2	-	TGTGCCAGCAGCGTAGATGTCGGGCAGGGGAACTATGGCTACACCTTC	CASSVDVGQGNYGYTF
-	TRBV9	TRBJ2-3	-	TGTGCCAGCAGCGTAGCTACGACCCGAACAGATACGCAGTATTTT	CASSVATTRTDTQYF
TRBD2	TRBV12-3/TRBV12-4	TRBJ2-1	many	TGTGCCAGCAGTTCCGTTACTAGCGGGAATGAGCAGTTCTTC	CASSSVTSGNEQFF
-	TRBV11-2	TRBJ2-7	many	TGTGCCAGCAGCCGCGCTGGACACGAGCAGTACTTC	CASSRAGHEQYF
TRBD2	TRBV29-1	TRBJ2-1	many	TGCAGCGTTGAGGGAAGGTCAGCGGGAGGCAATGAGCAGTTCTTC	CSVEGRSAGGNEQFF
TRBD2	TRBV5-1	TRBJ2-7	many	TGCGCCAGCAGCTTGGTCCACTGGACTAGCGGGACCTTCTCCTACGAGCAGTACTTC	CASSLVHWTSGTFSYEQYF
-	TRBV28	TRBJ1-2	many	TGTGCCAGCAGACGGACCACCTATGGCTACACCTTC	CASRRTTYGYTF
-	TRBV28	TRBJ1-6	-	TGTGCCAGCAGCCCCCCCCCAGGCTCGGGCTCCTATAATTCACCCCTCCACTTT	CASSPPPGSGSYNSPLHF
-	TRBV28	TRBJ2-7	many	TGTGCCAGCAGAGGGACCTTCCAGGGGTACGAGCAGTACTTC	CASRGTFQGYEQYF
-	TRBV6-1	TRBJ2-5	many	TGTGCCAGCAGTGAATTGGGACCACAAGAGACCCAGTACTTC	CASSELGPQETQYF
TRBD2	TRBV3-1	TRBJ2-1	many	TGTGCCAGCAGCCAAGGCCTAGCGGGAGTCGGCAATGAGCAGTTCTTC	CASSQGLAGVGNEQFF
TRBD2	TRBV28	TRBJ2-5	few	TGTGCCAGCAGCGCCGGACTAGCGGGAGTGGAGACCCAGTACTTC	CASSAGLAGVETQYF
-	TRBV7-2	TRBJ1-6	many	TGTGCCAGCAGCTCCTCGGGCAGGGTTAACTCACCCCTCCACTTT	CASSSSGRVNSPLHF
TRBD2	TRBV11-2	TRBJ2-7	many	TGTGCCAGCAGCCAACTCGGGACTAGCGGGATTTACGAGCAGTACTTC	CASSQLGTSGIYEQYF
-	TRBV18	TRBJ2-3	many	TGTGCCAGCTCACCAGAGACAGATACGCAGTATTTT	CASSPETDTQYF
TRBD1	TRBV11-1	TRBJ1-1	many	TGTGCCAGCACCCCGGGACAGGCGACTGAAGCTTTCTTT	CASTPGQATEAFF
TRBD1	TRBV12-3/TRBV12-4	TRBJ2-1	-	TGTGCCAGCAGCCGGAACAGGGGCTCCTACAATGAGCAGTTCTTC	CASSRNRGSYNEQFF
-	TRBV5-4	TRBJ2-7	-	TGTGCCAGCAGAATTGACCCGCTCTCCTACGAGCAGTACTTC	CASRIDPLSYEQYF
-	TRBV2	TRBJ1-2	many	TGTGCCAGCCCTTCCACAGGGTCGAGGGGCTACACCTTC	CASPSTGSRGYTF
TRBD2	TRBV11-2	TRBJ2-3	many	TGTGCCAGCAGCCCCAGCGGGGGTTACACAGATACGCAGTATTTT	CASSPSGGYTDTQYF
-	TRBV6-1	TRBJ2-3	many	TGTGCCAGCAGGCTGTCAGGGGCCCGCACAGATACGCAGTATTTT	CASRLSGARTDTQYF
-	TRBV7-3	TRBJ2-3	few	TGTGCCAGCAGCTTAACGGGGGTTGGTAGCGAGACAGATACGCAGTATTTT	CASSLTGVGSETDTQYF
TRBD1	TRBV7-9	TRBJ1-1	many	TGTGCCAGCAGCCTCGGACAGGGGAGTACTGAAGCTTTCTTT	CASSLGQGSTEAFF
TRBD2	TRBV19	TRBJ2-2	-	TGTGCCAGTAGTCCTTGGACTAGCGGGAGCCGGACCGGGGAGCTGTTTTTT	CASSPWTSGSRTGELFF
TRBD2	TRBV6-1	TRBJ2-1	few	TGTGCCAGCAGTTCGTGGACTAGCGGTAACTCATATGAGCAGTTCTTC	CASSSWTSGNSYEQFF
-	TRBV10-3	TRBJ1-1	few	TGTGCCATCATGGGAGGGATGAACACTGAAGCTTTCTTT	CAIMGGMNTEAFF
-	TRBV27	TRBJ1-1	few	TGTGCCAGCAGGACTGGGGGGGTAGGCACTGAAGCTTTCTTT	CASRTGGVGTEAFF
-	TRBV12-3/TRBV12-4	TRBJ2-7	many	TGTGCCAGCAGTTTGACGAGTAGCTTCTACGAGCAGTACTTC	CASSLTSSFYEQYF
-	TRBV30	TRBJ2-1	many	TGTGCCTGGAGGGTCTACTACAATGAGCAGTTCTTC	CAWRVYYNEQFF
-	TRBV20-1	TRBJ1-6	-	TGCAGTGCTCCGCGGGGGGGGGGGAATAATTCACCCCTCCACTTT	CSAPRGGGNNSPLHF
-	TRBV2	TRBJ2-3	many	TGTGCCAGCAGTGGAGGGATAGCAGATACGCAGTATTTT	CASSGGIADTQYF